The 30 T cell receptor beta chains reported below all come from one sample, sequenced in a study of T cell repertoires in cytomegalovirus infection. TCRdb fed the reads into MiXCR, producing one record per CDR3 protein. The data hold 350,000 to 400,000 distinct CDR3 sequences, with just under 35% observed a single time. No cognate antigen is known for these TCRs. Specimen: cultured PBMCs, collected from culture after CMV antigen stimulation. Receptors were obtained from a human donor in good health (CMV status not recorded). Some clones in this sample may be carry-over from other donors' samples.

This clonotype was recorded a few times. This chain links TRBV29-1 with TRBJ1-2; D gene ambiguous. This CDR3 has 15 amino acids. Germline CDR1 SQVTM, CDR2 ANQGSEA. V was cut by 0 bases and J by 0 bases, with 11 bases left in between. CDR3 DNA: TGCAGCGTTGAAGATCGATCAGAACCTAACTATGGCTACACCTTC. Protein product: CSVEDRSEPNYGYTF.

The chain uses TRBV27 and TRBJ1-2; 8 positions match TRBD1. This CDR3 is built from 14 residues. Germline loops: CDR1 MNHEY, CDR2 SMNVEV (reference sequence). Trimming removed 4 bases from V and 5 bases from J; junction bases left unmatched: 6. The CDR3 loop is CASSSIGQGYGYTF. For the CDR3, the DNA is TGTGCCAGCAGTTCGATTGGACAGGGTTATGGCTACACCTTC.

The J gene is TRBJ2-7, the V gene TRBV11-2; TRBD2 agrees at 10 bases. The CDR3 contains 15 residues. Germline V gene data show CDR1 as SGHAT and CDR2 as FQNNGV. V shed 3 bases, J shed 0 bases, and the junction held 2 bases outside the gene matches. The CDR3 is CASSFGLADSYEQYV. Here the CDR3 DNA reads TGTGCCAGCAGCTTCGGACTAGCGGACTCCTACGAGCAGTACGTC.

The sample holds many counts of this clonotype. The chain has TRBV6-5 and TRBJ2-7, with D possibly matching TRBD1 (5 bases). This CDR3 has 14 amino acids. Trimming left V 0 bases short and J 3 bases short, with 9 bases between. The germline V gene encodes CDR1 MNHEY and CDR2 SVGAGI. Written as DNA, the CDR3 is TGTGCCAGCAGTTACTCCGCCAGGGTCTACGAGCAGTACTTC. This encodes CASSYSARVYEQYF.

Turning to this clonotype: The junction differs from germline at one of its ends, possibly a read error. V gene TRBV18 combines with J gene TRBJ2-7, with a weak D call TRBD2 (6 bases). This CDR3 contains 13 residues. Per the germline V gene, CDR1 is KGHSH and CDR2 is LQKENI. In nucleotides, the CDR3 is TGTGCCATCTCACCATCCGGGGGAGGCGAGCAGTACTTC. Residues: CAISPSGGGEQYF.

To note about this clonotype: One junction end disagrees with the germline gene, perhaps due to a read error. The chain uses TRBV15 and TRBJ2-3, with 8 positions matching TRBD1. Germline-derived CDR1 and CDR2 are LNHNV and YYDKDF (reference sequence). This CDR3 has 15 residues. The CDR3 region is CATSGDRGGTDTQYF. The CDR3 bases are TGTGCCACCAGCGGAGACAGGGGAGGCACAGATACGCAGTATTTT.

The chain recombines TRBV7-8 with TRBJ2-1; D is possibly TRBD1 or TRBD2 (5 bases each). V was trimmed by 5 bases and J by 5 bases, leaving 22 bases between them. The CDR3 runs to 17 residues. Per germline, CDR1 SGHVS and CDR2 FQNEAQ. The CDR3 loop is CASSPPGRTLVDNEQFF. CDR3 bases: TGTGCCAGCAGCCCCCCGGGGCGTACGTTAGTGGACAATGAGCAGTTCTTC.

This clonotype was detected many times. The chain recombines TRBV7-8 with TRBJ2-3, with D maybe TRBD2 (5 bases). Germline V gives CDR1 SGHVS, CDR2 FQNEAQ. The CDR3 is made up of 16 amino acids. V lost 7 bases to trimming and J lost 1 base, with 18 bases between them. CDR3 nucleotide sequence: TGTGCCAGCATGGCCCTCAAGAGGGCGGGCACAGATACGCAGTATTTT. It specifies CASMALKRAGTDTQYF.

The chain links TRBV5-1 to TRBJ1-2; possible D gene TRBD1, 6 bases. The germline V gene encodes CDR1 SGHRS and CDR2 YFSETQ. The germline V and J ends were trimmed by 0 bases and 0 bases, with 9 bases remaining between them. CDR3 length: 15 residues. CDR3: CASSLGQVANYGYTF. Written as DNA, the CDR3 is TGCGCCAGCAGCTTGGGACAGGTAGCTAACTATGGCTACACCTTC.

V gene TRBV20-1 combines with J gene TRBJ2-1, with D possibly matching TRBD2 (6 bases). The CDR3 totals 15 residues. CDR1 and CDR2 (germline): DFQATT, SNEGSKA (reference sequence). The germline V and J ends were trimmed by 3 bases and 2 bases, with 14 bases remaining between them. The CDR3, as DNA: TGCAGTGCTAGTCCCTTAACTAGCACCTACAATGAGCAGTTCTTC. Its protein is CSASPLTSTYNEQFF.

J is TRBJ1-5 and V is TRBV2; 7 bases are shared with TRBD1. V dropped 5 bases and J dropped 7; count of bases not matched to a gene: 8. CDR1 and CDR2 (germline): SNHLY, FYNNEI. CDR3 size: 14 residues. The CDR3 loop is CASSITGDQQPQHF. In DNA, the CDR3 is TGTGCCAGCAGTATTACAGGGGATCAACAGCCCCAGCATTTT.

The V and J genes are TRBV4-1 and TRBJ1-5, with a possible D match to TRBD1 (5 bases). The germline gives CDR1 MGHRA, CDR2 YSYEKL. The V gene lost 0 bases and the J gene lost 7 bases, with 13 bases spanning the gap. The CDR3 covers 15 residues. The CDR3 DNA is TGCGCCAGCAGCCAAGATGGCGGTCGGGGCCAGCCCCAGCATTTT. It codes for CASSQDGGRGQPQHF.

J is TRBJ2-6 and V is TRBV11-3; unclear D gene. Germline V gives CDR1 SGHNT, CDR2 YENEEA. This CDR3 is built from 16 residues. Trimming left V 2 bases short and J 4 bases short, with 12 bases between. The CDR3 reads CASSLLDISGANVLTF. The DNA for the CDR3 is TGTGCCAGCAGCTTACTTGACATCTCCGGGGCCAACGTCCTGACTTTC.

The chain is built from TRBV20-1 and TRBJ2-1, with TRBD2 identical over 11 bases. The CDR3 spans 16 residues. Germline V gene data show CDR1 as DFQATT and CDR2 as SNEGSKA (reference sequence). Unmatched junction bases numbered 5, after V lost 0 bases and J lost 4 bases. The CDR3 loop reads CSARDYGTSGYNEQFF. CDR3 nucleotide sequence: TGCAGTGCTAGAGATTATGGGACTAGCGGTTACAATGAGCAGTTCTTC.

This clonotype was observed a few times. The V and J genes are TRBV9 and TRBJ2-1; possible D gene TRBD2, 5 bases. Trimming stripped 3 bases from V and 8 bases from J, with 15 bases between. This CDR3 region has 14 residues. Germline loops: CDR1 SGDLS, CDR2 YYNGEE. The CDR3 spells CASSERVPSHEQFF. In DNA form, the CDR3 reads TGTGCCAGCAGCGAGAGGGTGCCGAGTCATGAGCAGTTCTTC.

This clonotype has just a few counts. The chain recombines TRBV7-8 with TRBJ1-3, with D unclear. Germline V CDR1 and CDR2: SGHVS, FQNEAQ. Trimming cost V 5 bases and J 4 bases, with 18 bases left between them. CDR3 length equals 16 residues. The CDR3 region is CASSETGSSGGNTIYF. CDR3 nucleotide sequence: TGTGCCAGCAGCGAAACCGGGTCATCGGGAGGAAACACCATATATTTT.

CDR3 sequence (DNA): TGTGCCAGCAGCTCCCGGACTAGCGGGGACCGCTACGAGCAGTACTTC. Amino acids: CASSSRTSGDRYEQYF. The chain links TRBV7-2 to TRBJ2-7, with 12 bases aligning to TRBD2. This CDR3 comprises 16 residues. The germline V gene has CDR1 SGHTA and CDR2 FQGNSA. With 4 bases clipped from V and 3 bases from J, the junction kept 7 bases outside the gene matches.

For this clonotype: This may be a read error, as it is one base from a much larger clone. The V call is TRBV7-3, the J call TRBJ2-1, with D unclear. Germline V gene sequence: CDR1 SGHTA, CDR2 FQGTGA. The CDR3 runs to 11 residues. The DNA of the CDR3 is TGTGCCAGCAGCTCGAACAATAAGCAGTTCTTC. It specifies CASSSNNKQFF.

This clonotype was observed many times. The gene calls are TRBV10-3 and TRBJ1-3; D uncertain. V lost 3 bases and J lost 0, with 6 bases in between. Per germline, CDR1 ENHRY and CDR2 SYGVKD. This CDR3 is 14 amino acids long. CDR3 loop: CAISDGSSGNTIYF. The CDR3 DNA follows: TGTGCCATCAGTGATGGGTCCTCTGGAAACACCATATATTTT.

The chain joins TRBV18 to TRBJ2-3, with 7 bases lining up with TRBD2. The germline CDR1 and CDR2 sequences are KGHSH and LQKENI. J lost 5 bases, V lost 1 base, and 6 bases had no gene match. The CDR3 spans 15 residues. The chain's CDR3 is CASSPQRDARDTQYF. The DNA for the CDR3 is TGTGCCAGCTCACCACAGCGGGATGCCCGAGATACGCAGTATTTT.

J is TRBJ2-3 and V is TRBV6-1, with TRBD2 matching 10 bases. The CDR3 extends over 15 amino acids. Germline loops: CDR1 MNHNS, CDR2 SASEGT. V dropped 6 bases and J dropped 2; count of bases not matched to a gene: 5. The CDR3 nucleotides are TGTGCCAGCAGGAGGACTAGCGGATACACAGATACGCAGTATTTT. Protein sequence: CASRRTSGYTDTQYF.

The V call is TRBV5-1, the J call TRBJ2-7; D may be TRBD1 (6 bases). Germline assignment: CDR1 SGHRS and CDR2 YFSETQ. The V gene lost 0 bases and the J gene lost 2 bases, with 9 bases spanning the gap. The CDR3 runs 14 residues. The CDR3 DNA follows: TGCGCCAGCAGCTTGGACAGGGCCCCCTACGAGCAGTACTTC. It translates to CASSLDRAPYEQYF.

Ten or more counts support this clonotype. This chain uses TRBV12-3 or TRBV12-4 with TRBJ2-1; a possible D gene is TRBD1 (5 bases). CDR3 size: 13 residues. V lost 5 bases and J 9 bases, leaving 14 bases between the germline ends. The CDR3 region is CASSRGFTGEQFF. DNA of the CDR3: TGTGCCAGCAGTAGGGGATTCACGGGTGAGCAGTTCTTC.

This clonotype has a count of ten or more. The chain joins TRBV7-2 to TRBJ1-2; possibly TRBD1 for D (6 bases). This CDR3 region has 15 residues. The V gene lost 5 bases and the J gene lost 0 bases, with 13 bases spanning the gap. Germline CDR1 reads SGHTA; CDR2 reads FQGNSA. The CDR3 nucleotides are TGTGCCAGCAGCCTCAGTGGACAGACTAACTATGGCTACACCTTC. Its protein is CASSLSGQTNYGYTF.

The chain recombines TRBV15 with TRBJ2-5, with 10 bases matching TRBD1. Germline CDR1 is LNHNV and CDR2 is YYDKDF (reference sequence). The CDR3 has 13 residues. J was trimmed by 4 bases and V by 8 bases; bases with no gene match: 4. CDR3 amino acids: CATSDRGIETQYF. CDR3 DNA: TGTGCCACCTCGGACAGGGGGATAGAGACCCAGTACTTC.

The gene calls are TRBV7-2 and TRBJ2-7; D may be TRBD1 (6 bases). Trimming removed 5 bases at V and 3 bases at J, with 11 bases between. CDR1 and CDR2 (germline): SGHTA, FQGNSA. The CDR3 is 13 residues long. CDR3 nucleotides: TGTGCCAGCAGCACACAAGGGGGCTACGAGCAGTACTTC. Residues: CASSTQGGYEQYF.

The chain recombines TRBV20-1 with TRBJ1-2; a possible D gene is TRBD1 (5 bases). The CDR3 is 11 residues long. Germline V lookup: CDR1 DFQATT, CDR2 SNEGSKA (reference sequence). V dropped 5 bases and J dropped 5 bases, with 9 bases sitting between them. CDR3 coding DNA: TGCAGTGCTGCGGACATATATGGCTACACCTTC. Translated: CSAADIYGYTF.

This clonotype was seen a single time. V is TRBV15 and J is TRBJ2-5; TRBD1 is a possible D gene (5 bases). Germline CDR1 is LNHNV and CDR2 is YYDKDF (reference sequence). This CDR3 has 13 amino acids. Trimming took off 2 bases at V and 5 bases at J, with 9 bases between the two ends. CDR3 sequence (DNA): TGTGCCACCAGCAGACAGGGAACCGAGACCCAGTACTTC. This translates into CATSRQGTETQYF.

This rearrangement joins TRBV7-6 to TRBJ2-1; 7 bases are a match to TRBD2. V gave up 4 bases and J gave up 9 bases; unmatched junction bases: 21. This CDR3 spans 18 amino acids. Germline lookup yields CDR1 SGHVS and CDR2 FNYEAQ. CDR3: CASSSVRAGLFSRTEQFF. CDR3 DNA: TGTGCCAGCAGCTCGGTCCGAGCGGGACTTTTCTCCCGAACTGAGCAGTTCTTC. Full variable domain (missing parts from reference TRBV7-6 and TRBJ2-1): GAGVSQSPRYKVTKRGQDVALRCDPISGHVSLYWYRQALGQGPEFLTYFNYEAQQDKSGLPNDRFSAERPEGSISTLTIQRTEQRDSAMYRCASSSVRAGLFSRTEQFFGPGTRLTVL.

The chain recombines TRBV7-2 with TRBJ2-7; possible D gene TRBD2, 6 bases. The CDR3 consists of 14 residues. Deletions cut 3 bases from V and 2 bases from J, with 11 bases between. Germline CDR1 is SGHTA and CDR2 is FQGNSA. CDR3 DNA sequence: TGTGCCAGCAGCTTGGTACTAGCCACCTACGAGCAGTACTTC. Protein: CASSLVLATYEQYF.